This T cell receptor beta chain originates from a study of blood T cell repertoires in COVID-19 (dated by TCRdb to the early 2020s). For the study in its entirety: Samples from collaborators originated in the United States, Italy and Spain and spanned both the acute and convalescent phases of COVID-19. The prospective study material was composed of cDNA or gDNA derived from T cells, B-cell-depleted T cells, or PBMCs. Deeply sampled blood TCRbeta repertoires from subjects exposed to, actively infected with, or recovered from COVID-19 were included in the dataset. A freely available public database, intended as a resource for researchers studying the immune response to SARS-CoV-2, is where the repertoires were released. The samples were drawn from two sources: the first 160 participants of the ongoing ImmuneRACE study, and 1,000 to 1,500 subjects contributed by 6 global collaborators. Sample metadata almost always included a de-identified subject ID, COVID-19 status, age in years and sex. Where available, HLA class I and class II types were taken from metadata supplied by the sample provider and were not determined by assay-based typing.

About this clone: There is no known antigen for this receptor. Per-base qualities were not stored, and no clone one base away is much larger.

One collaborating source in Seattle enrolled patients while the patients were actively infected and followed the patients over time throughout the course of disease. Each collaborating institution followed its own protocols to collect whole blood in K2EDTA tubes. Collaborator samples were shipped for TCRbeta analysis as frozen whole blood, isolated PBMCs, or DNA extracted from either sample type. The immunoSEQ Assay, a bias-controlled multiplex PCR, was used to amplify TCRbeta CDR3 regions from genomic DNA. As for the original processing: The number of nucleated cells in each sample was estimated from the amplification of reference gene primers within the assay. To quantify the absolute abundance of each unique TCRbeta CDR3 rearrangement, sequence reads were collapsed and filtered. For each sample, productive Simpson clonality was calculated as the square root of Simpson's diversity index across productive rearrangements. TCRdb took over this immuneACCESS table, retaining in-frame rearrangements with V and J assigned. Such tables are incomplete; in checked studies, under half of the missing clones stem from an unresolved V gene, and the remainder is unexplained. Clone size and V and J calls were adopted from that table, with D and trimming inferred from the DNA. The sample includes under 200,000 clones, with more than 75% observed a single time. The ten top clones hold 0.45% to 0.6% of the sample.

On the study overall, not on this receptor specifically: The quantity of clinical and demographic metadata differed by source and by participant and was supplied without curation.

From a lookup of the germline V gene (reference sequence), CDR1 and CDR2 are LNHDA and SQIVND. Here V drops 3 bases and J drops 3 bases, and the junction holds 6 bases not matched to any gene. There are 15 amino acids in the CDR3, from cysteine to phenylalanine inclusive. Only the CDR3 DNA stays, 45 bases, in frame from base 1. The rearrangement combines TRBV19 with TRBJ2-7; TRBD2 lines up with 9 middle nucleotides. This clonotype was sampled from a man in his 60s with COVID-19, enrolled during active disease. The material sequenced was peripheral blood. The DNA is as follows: TGTGCCAGTAGTATCATAGCGGGAGCCAACTACGAGCAGTACTTC. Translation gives CASSIIAGANYEQYF.